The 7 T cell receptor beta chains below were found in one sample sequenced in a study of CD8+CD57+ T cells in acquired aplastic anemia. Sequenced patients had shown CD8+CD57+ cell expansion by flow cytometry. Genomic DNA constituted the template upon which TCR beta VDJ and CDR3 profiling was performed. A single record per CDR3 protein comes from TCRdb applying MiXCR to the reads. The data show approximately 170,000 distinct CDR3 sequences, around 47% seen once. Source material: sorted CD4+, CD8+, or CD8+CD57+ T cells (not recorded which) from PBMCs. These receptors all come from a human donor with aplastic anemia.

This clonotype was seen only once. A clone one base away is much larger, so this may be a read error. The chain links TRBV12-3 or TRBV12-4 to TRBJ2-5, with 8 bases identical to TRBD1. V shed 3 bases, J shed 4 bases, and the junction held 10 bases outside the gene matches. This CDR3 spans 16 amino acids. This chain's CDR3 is CASSFTRARGPETQYF. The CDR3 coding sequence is TGTGCCAGCAGTTTTACGAGAGCCAGGGGGCCAGAGACCCAGTACTTC.

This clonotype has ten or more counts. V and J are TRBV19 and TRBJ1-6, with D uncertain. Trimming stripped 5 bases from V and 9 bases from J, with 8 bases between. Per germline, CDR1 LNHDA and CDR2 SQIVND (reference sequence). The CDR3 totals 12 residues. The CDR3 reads CASSSGLSPLHF. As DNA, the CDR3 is TGTGCCAGTAGTTCCGGGCTTTCACCCCTCCACTTT.

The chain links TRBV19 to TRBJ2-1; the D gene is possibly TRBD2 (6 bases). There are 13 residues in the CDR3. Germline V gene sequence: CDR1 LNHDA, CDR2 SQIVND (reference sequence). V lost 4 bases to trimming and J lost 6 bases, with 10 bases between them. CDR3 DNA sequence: TGTGCCAGTAGTAGACTAGTTCTCAATGAGCAGTTCTTC. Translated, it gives CASSRLVLNEQFF.

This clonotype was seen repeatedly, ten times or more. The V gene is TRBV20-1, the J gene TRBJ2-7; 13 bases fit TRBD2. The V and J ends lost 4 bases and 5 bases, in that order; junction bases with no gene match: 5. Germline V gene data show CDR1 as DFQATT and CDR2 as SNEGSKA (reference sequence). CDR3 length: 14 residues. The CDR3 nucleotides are TGCAGTGCTACCCCGGGGACTAGCGGGGACGAGCAGTACTTC. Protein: CSATPGTSGDEQYF.

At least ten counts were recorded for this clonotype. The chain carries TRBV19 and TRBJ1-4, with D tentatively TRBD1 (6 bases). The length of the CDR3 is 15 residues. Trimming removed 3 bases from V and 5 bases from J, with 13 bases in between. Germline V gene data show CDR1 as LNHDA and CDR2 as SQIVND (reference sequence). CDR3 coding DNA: TGTGCCAGTAGTATGGCCGGGACACCGAATGAAAAACTGTTTTTT. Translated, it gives CASSMAGTPNEKLFF.

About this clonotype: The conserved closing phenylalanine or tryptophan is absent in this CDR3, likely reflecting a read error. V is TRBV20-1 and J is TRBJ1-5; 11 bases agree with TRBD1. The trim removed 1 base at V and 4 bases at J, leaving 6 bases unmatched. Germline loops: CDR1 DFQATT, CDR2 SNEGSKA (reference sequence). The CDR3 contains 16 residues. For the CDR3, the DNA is TGCAGTGCTAGAGGGTGGACAGGGGGCGGGAATCAGCCCCAGCATTCT. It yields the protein CSARGWTGGGNQPQHS.

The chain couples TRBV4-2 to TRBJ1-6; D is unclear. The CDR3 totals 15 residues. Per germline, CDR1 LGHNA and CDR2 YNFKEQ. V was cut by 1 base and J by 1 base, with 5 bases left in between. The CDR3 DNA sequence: TGTGCCAGCAGCCAAGTGGGGTCCTATAATTCACCCCTCCACTTT. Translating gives CASSQVGSYNSPLHF.